This TCR beta chain was recovered during a study of beta chain features in type 1 diabetes listed by TCRdb under 2018. Regarding the research as a whole: Mean age, gender distribution, total cell number and subset yield did not differ between patients and healthy donors. A total of 85 million to 140 million sorted cells were examined across all samples, and a strong correlation was observed between cell number per subset and RNA yield. In the study, TCRB repertoires of sorted circulating CD4+ T cell subsets from recently diagnosed type 1 diabetes patients were compared with those of matched healthy donors. Naive and central memory subsets were obtained from all 30 or so donors, but regulatory and stem cell-like memory subsets were isolated from only 8 patients and about 8 healthy donors.

The full study reports these points: PCR may preferentially amplify shorter templates, but because patient and control samples were amplified and corrected together, any resulting skew would affect both groups equally. Because the HLA sub-analyses included only small numbers of individuals, any influence of HLA type on TCRB rearrangement was left unresolved. Naive, central memory and regulatory TCRB repertoires appeared to be more alike among patients than among healthy donors. Because cDNA was sequenced instead of genomic DNA, activated cells with high expression could be over-represented, although the groups did not differ in activation or CD3 levels. A moderate but significant shortening of TCRB CDR3 length was observed in type 1 diabetes patients in all four CD4+ subsets. At VDJ recombination sites, patients with type 1 diabetes made fewer insertions and deleted more nucleotides, a pattern implying thymic rearrangement abnormalities.

To note about this clone: What this receptor recognizes is not known. Base qualities were left out, and no much larger clone turns up one base away.

The entire amount of isolated RNA was reverse transcribed using the High Capacity cDNA Reverse Transcription Kit, so the sequenced TCRB transcripts were expressed ones. Deep immunoSEQ sequencing was applied to naive, central memory and regulatory T cell samples, giving an average of about 3.57 million total reads per sample. Sorted cells were lysed in RLT buffer and RNA was extracted with DNase-treated RNeasy Micro or Mini kits, depending on cell number. To prevent cross-contamination, each cell subset was processed individually, whereas patient and healthy donor samples were processed jointly. Using the immunoSEQ multiplex PCR, TCRB sequences were amplified from cDNA into 87-bp fragments spanning the CDR3 region. Sequencing of the amplicons was done on the Illumina HiSeq platform. For the original study's pipeline: PCR bias was computationally corrected using synthetic template baselines, reads within Hamming distance 2 were collapsed, and singletons that could not be merged were discarded. Reads were aligned to IMGT to assign V, D and J genes, CDR3 length, and insertions or deletions at six rearrangement sites. Within each subset, clonotype counts were normalized to sorted cell number, after which true diversity and Gini coefficients were computed with the tcR R package. Repertoire sharing was quantified using the overlap coefficient calculated on TCRB nucleotide sequences. As a proxy for the pre-selection repertoire, out-of-frame TCRB sequences from naive cells were analyzed. TCRdb's version of the immuneACCESS table is confined to in-frame rearrangements and falls short of the full clone set. An unresolved V gene accounts for under half of the shortfall where checked; the remainder is of unknown origin. For V, J and clone size, that table is used; D and trimming come from the DNA. The sample records about 260,000 clones, roughly 25% of which are singletons. In total, the top ten clones hold over 0.01% of the sample.

From each donor, a single peripheral blood sample of 100 to 150 mL on average was drawn into heparinised tubes. A BD FACSAria II was used to sort naive, central memory, regulatory and stem cell-like memory CD4+ T cells with a panel that included CD45RO, CCR7, CD25, CD127, CD95 and CD27. A purity above 98% was achieved for all sorted populations. Right away, PBMCs were isolated by Lymphoprep density gradient centrifugation and were stained directly, with no culture step. So that batch effects would be minimized, each experiment stained and sorted samples in pairs, pairing one healthy donor with one patient. The origin of this receptor is a woman under 40 with type 1 diabetes. Sequenced: naive CD4+ T cells from blood. The cell subset or site label on this specimen signifies: true naive CD4+ T cells.

The DNA sequence follows: TGCAGCGTCGGGACAGGGCCCGGGGAGCTGTTTTTT. Its protein is CSVGTGPGELFF. The rearrangement joined TRBV29-1 to TRBJ2-2; TRBD1 fits 9 bases in the junction. The germline V end is reduced by 6 bases and the J end by 6 bases; junction bases left unmatched: 2. Taken from the germline V gene, the CDR1 and CDR2 loops are SQVTM and ANQGSEA. The cysteine opens and the phenylalanine closes a CDR3 of 12 amino acids. The only DNA kept is the CDR3, 36 bases in frame from the first base.